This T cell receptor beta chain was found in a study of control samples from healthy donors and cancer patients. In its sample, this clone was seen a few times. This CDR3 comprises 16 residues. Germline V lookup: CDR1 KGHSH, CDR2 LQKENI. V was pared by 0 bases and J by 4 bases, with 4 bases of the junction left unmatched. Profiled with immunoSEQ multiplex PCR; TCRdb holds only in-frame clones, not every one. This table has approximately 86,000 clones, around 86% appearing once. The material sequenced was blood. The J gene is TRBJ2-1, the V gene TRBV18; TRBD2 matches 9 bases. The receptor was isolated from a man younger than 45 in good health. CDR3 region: CASSPPSGGQYNEQFF. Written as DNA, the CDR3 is TGTGCCAGCTCACCACCGAGCGGGGGGCAATACAATGAGCAGTTCTTC.